The rows below give T cell receptor beta chains drawn from one sample of a study of T cell responses to AZD1222 COVID-19 vaccine. Sequencing was performed with immunoSEQ multiplex PCR; in TCRdb, only in-frame clones are kept and a portion is missing. The table lists some 64,000 clones, over 80% of them singletons, with under 8% in the top ten. The source material was peripheral blood, sampled on day 0 of AZD1222 vaccination. The receptors come from an adult in good health. Each CDR3 is given with its conserved first and last residue. The D gene is left open where the match is weak. A row's size may be missing; if present it is once, few, many or a size class.

j_call v_call clone_size d_call cdr3_aa cdr3_nt
TRBJ1-2 TRBV28 - - CASRPVNYGYTF TGTGCCAGCAGGCCCGTTAACTATGGCTACACCTTC
TRBJ1-6 TRBV6-5 few - CASSYSGQNSPLHF TGTGCCAGCAGTTACTCGGGACAAAATTCACCCCTCCACTTT
TRBJ2-7 TRBV19 - - CASSPSGRYYEQYF TGTGCCAGTAGTCCGTCGGGACGGTACTACGAGCAGTACTTC
TRBJ2-1 TRBV6-5 - - CASRWVRDEQFF TGTGCCAGCAGATGGGTAAGGGACGAGCAGTTCTTC
TRBJ2-3 TRBV5-1 - - CASSLAVTSTDTQYF TGCGCCAGCAGCTTGGCGGTTACTAGCACAGATACGCAGTATTTT
TRBJ2-2 TRBV7-9 - TRBD1 CASSYLQGDTNTGELFF TGTGCCAGCAGCTATCTACAGGGGGATACGAACACCGGGGAGCTGTTTTTT
TRBJ2-7 TRBV5-8 few TRBD2 CAGLGREGYEQYF TGTGCCGGCCTTGGGAGGGAGGGCTACGAGCAGTACTTC
TRBJ2-1 TRBV6-5 - TRBD2 CASSPSGGSYNEQFF TGTGCCAGCAGTCCTAGCGGGGGCTCCTACAATGAGCAGTTCTTC
TRBJ1-5 TRBV10-3 - - CAIRTSGVNQPQHF TGTGCCATCAGAACGTCGGGGGTCAATCAGCCCCAGCATTTT
TRBJ1-6 TRBV19 - TRBD1 CASSTGQGYSPLHF TGTGCCAGTAGTACCGGACAGGGGTATTCACCCCTCCACTTT
TRBJ1-1 TRBV28 once - CASSFLRGGLTEAFF TGTGCCAGCAGTTTTCTGAGGGGGGGGCTCACTGAAGCTTTCTTT
TRBJ1-5 TRBV6-6 - - CAGKGAGNQPQHF TGTGCCGGCAAAGGAGCGGGCAATCAGCCCCAGCATTTT
TRBJ2-5 TRBV7-2 - TRBD1 CASSLVSPIGTGSETQYF TGTGCCAGCAGCCTTGTATCGCCCATAGGGACAGGGTCAGAGACCCAGTACTTC
TRBJ1-5 TRBV6-4 - TRBD1 CASRTDRDRVLYCNQPQHF TGTGCCAGCAGGACTGACCGGGACAGAGTCCTCTATTGCAATCAGCCCCAGCATTTT
TRBJ2-7 TRBV7-2 - TRBD1 CASSRTGSSYEQYF TGTGCCAGCAGCCGGACAGGGAGCTCCTACGAGCAGTACTTC
TRBJ2-7 TRBV7-6 - - CASSLAQGQGHEAYYEQYF TGTGCCAGCAGCTTAGCGCAAGGGCAGGGGCACGAAGCCTACTACGAGCAGTACTTC
TRBJ1-5 TRBV2 - - CASVPGLRSSNQPQHF TGTGCCAGTGTCCCGGGCCTCAGAAGTAGCAATCAGCCCCAGCATTTT
TRBJ2-7 TRBV27 - TRBD1 CASSLGGQGLYEQYF TGTGCCAGCAGTTTAGGGGGACAGGGCCTCTACGAGCAGTACTTC
TRBJ2-5 TRBV2 - TRBD2 CASSGEGETQYF TGTGCCAGCAGTGGGGAGGGGGAGACCCAGTACTTC
TRBJ2-7 TRBV6-5 - - CASKNTGTYEQYF TGTGCCAGCAAAAATACAGGGACCTACGAGCAGTACTTC
TRBJ1-2 TRBV7-2 - TRBD1 CASSARQGHGYTF TGTGCCAGCAGCGCACGACAGGGGCATGGCTACACCTTC
TRBJ2-3 TRBV6-6 - - CASSYSMGEDTQYF TGTGCCAGCAGTTACTCGATGGGGGAAGATACGCAGTATTTT
TRBJ2-1 TRBV20-1 few TRBD1 CSASAVPGQGKNEQFF TGCAGTGCTAGTGCTGTCCCGGGACAGGGGAAAAATGAGCAGTTCTTC
TRBJ2-1 TRBV24-1 - - CATSDATWRGRDEQFF TGTGCCACCAGTGATGCCACGTGGAGGGGACGCGATGAGCAGTTCTTC
TRBJ2-7 TRBV19 once TRBD2 CASSIDSSGGASYEQYF TGTGCCAGTAGTATAGATAGTAGCGGGGGGGCCTCCTACGAGCAGTACTTC
TRBJ2-6 TRBV11-3 once - CASPGQGTQNSGANVLTF TGTGCCAGCCCGGGGCAGGGCACCCAAAACTCTGGGGCCAACGTCCTGACTTTC
TRBJ2-1 TRBV6-2/TRBV6-3 - - CASSSHRAYMYNEQFF TGTGCCAGCAGTTCACACAGGGCATATATGTACAATGAGCAGTTCTTC
TRBJ2-2 TRBV2 - - CASSGNPSRTHTGELFF TGTGCCAGCAGTGGAAACCCAAGTAGGACCCACACCGGGGAGCTGTTTTTT
TRBJ2-5 TRBV7-2 - TRBD2 CASSLIIPSRGGAGETQYF TGTGCCAGCAGCTTAATCATCCCCTCTCGCGGGGGGGCCGGGGAGACCCAGTACTTC
TRBJ1-1 TRBV18 - - CASSPTRGVTEAFF TGTGCCAGCTCACCCACCCGGGGGGTCACTGAAGCTTTCTTT
TRBJ1-4 TRBV7-2 - - CASSLLLGDNEKLFF TGTGCCAGCAGCTTATTACTAGGGGACAATGAAAAACTGTTTTTT
TRBJ2-7 TRBV13 - - CASSFGGGPTVLHYEQYF TGTGCCAGCAGCTTTGGGGGCGGCCCGACAGTCCTTCACTACGAGCAGTACTTC
TRBJ2-7 TRBV6-5 - - CASSPGVSYEQYF TGTGCCAGCTCCCCTGGGGTTTCCTACGAGCAGTACTTC
TRBJ1-2 TRBV28 - - CASSQGTSNYGYTF TGTGCCAGCAGTCAAGGGACATCTAACTATGGCTACACCTTC
TRBJ2-7 TRBV11-1 once TRBD1 CASSPRTGWEIYEQYF TGTGCCAGCAGCCCCAGGACAGGCTGGGAGATCTACGAGCAGTACTTC
TRBJ2-7 TRBV5-6 - - CASSFWRSYEQYF TGTGCCAGCAGCTTTTGGCGCTCCTACGAGCAGTACTTC
TRBJ1-1 TRBV6-5 few TRBD1 CASGRQGLNTEAFF TGTGCCAGCGGTAGACAGGGGTTGAACACTGAAGCTTTCTTT
TRBJ2-7 TRBV2 few TRBD1 CASSELGTVYEQYF TGTGCCAGCAGTGAACTCGGGACAGTTTACGAGCAGTACTTC
TRBJ1-2 TRBV4-2 once - CASSQSRGGADGYTF TGTGCCAGCAGCCAATCAAGGGGAGGGGCGGATGGCTACACCTTC
TRBJ1-1 TRBV5-6 - - CASAKLDGMNTEAFF TGTGCCAGCGCGAAATTGGATGGCATGAACACTGAAGCTTTCTTT
TRBJ2-3 TRBV11-3 - - CASSPSRGTDTQYF TGTGCCAGCAGCCCCAGTAGGGGAACAGATACGCAGTATTTT
TRBJ2-7 TRBV19 - TRBD2 CASKGTSGGAWEQYF TGTGCCAGTAAAGGGACTAGCGGGGGGGCCTGGGAGCAGTACTTC
TRBJ1-3 TRBV19 once - CASSIRLSGNTIYF TGTGCCAGTAGTATAAGGCTGTCTGGAAACACCATATATTTT
TRBJ2-7 TRBV7-6 - - CASSPDGYEQYF TGTGCCAGCAGCCCGGACGGTTACGAGCAGTACTTC
TRBJ1-5 TRBV7-2 - - CASSATTGRRYYQPQHF TGTGCCAGCAGCGCGACCACAGGACGCCGTTATTATCAGCCCCAGCATTTT
TRBJ1-2 TRBV11-2 once - CASSLAGNYGYTF TGTGCCAGCAGCTTAGCCGGGAACTATGGCTACACCTTC
TRBJ1-6 TRBV25-1 - - CASDSGSSYNSPLHF TGTGCCAGCGATTCGGGCAGCTCCTATAATTCACCCCTCCACTTT
TRBJ1-1 TRBV29-1 medium-sized - CSASGGWAMNTEAFF TGCAGCGCAAGTGGGGGGTGGGCGATGAACACTGAAGCTTTCTTT
TRBJ1-4 TRBV5-6 - - CASSALESGREKLFF TGTGCCAGCAGCGCCTTAGAGTCAGGACGGGAAAAACTGTTTTTT
TRBJ1-5 TRBV15 - - CATSAELVREVSNQPQHF TGTGCCACCAGCGCCGAGTTGGTCCGAGAAGTTAGCAATCAGCCCCAGCATTTT
TRBJ2-6 TRBV18 - - CASSPLGGASGANVLTF TGTGCCAGCTCCCCCCTTGGGGGCGCCTCTGGGGCCAACGTCCTGACTTTC
TRBJ1-2 TRBV27 - - CASKSDPGDYGYTF TGTGCCAGCAAATCGGACCCTGGGGACTATGGCTACACCTTC
TRBJ1-1 TRBV9 - - CASSVVGAMNTEAFF TGTGCCAGCAGCGTAGTTGGAGCGATGAACACTGAAGCTTTCTTT
TRBJ2-6 TRBV5-1 - - CATKPGDLSNVLTF TGCGCCACCAAACCAGGGGATTTGTCCAACGTCCTGACTTTC